A selection of T cell receptor beta chains follows, all from one sample in a study of CD8 T cells in ankylosing spondylitis. Via MiXCR, TCRdb re-called the 5' RACE reads, giving one row per CDR3 protein. In the table there are roughly 130,000 distinct CDR3 sequences, 7.5% to 9.5% of which are singletons. Sequences were obtained from synovial fluid, either unsorted or a sorted T cell fraction (not recorded which). The receptors were gathered from a male donor with ankylosing spondylitis. Both conserved end residues are part of each CDR3. The D gene is left open where the match is weak. Size tells how often a clone was seen (once, few, many) or the class of an expanded clone, and some rows leave it out.

TRBV29-1,NA,TRBJ1-1,many,TGCACCGTTAAGGCGGGTGGATCCACTGAAGCTTTCTTT,CTVKAGGSTEAFF
TRBV20-1,NA,TRBJ2-5,NA,TGCAGTGCCAACCGGGACTTCGCCCAAGAGACCCAGTACTTC,CSANRDFAQETQYF
TRBV29-1,NA,TRBJ1-1,many,TGCAGCGTTGAATGGGGAAACACTGAAGCTTTCTTT,CSVEWGNTEAFF
TRBV6-2/TRBV6-3,NA,TRBJ2-1,NA,TGTGCCAGCAGTTCCTGGACGCTTTCCTACAATGAGCAGTTCTTC,CASSSWTLSYNEQFF
TRBV6-1,NA,TRBJ1-3,NA,TGTGCCAGCACCAAAGGGGGGACTGGAAACACCATATATTTT,CASTKGGTGNTIYF
TRBV12-3/TRBV12-4,TRBD2,TRBJ2-3,few,TGTGCCAGCAGATTAATGGGAGGGCCAGCAGATACGCAGTATTTT,CASRLMGGPADTQYF
TRBV20-1,NA,TRBJ2-1,many,TGCAGCGGCCGACTAGTCGATTACAATGAGCAGTTCTTC,CSGRLVDYNEQFF
TRBV6-1,NA,TRBJ2-1,many,TGTGCCAGCACCACGGGACTCCACAATGAGCAGTTCTTC,CASTTGLHNEQFF
TRBV28,TRBD2,TRBJ2-7,many,TGTGCCAGCAGTTTATGGGGGACTAGCTCCTACGAGCAGTACTTC,CASSLWGTSSYEQYF
TRBV28,NA,TRBJ2-3,NA,TGTGCCAGCAGGGTTAGGGGATCAGATACGCAGTATTTT,CASRVRGSDTQYF